This T cell receptor beta chain was identified during a study of neurological immune-mediated disorders. Germline V lookup: CDR1 MNHNS, CDR2 SASEGT. Trimming removed 7 bases from V and 7 bases from J; junction bases left unmatched: 14. There are 15 residues in the CDR3. This clonotype was seen more than once but under ten times. Sequencing runs each generated in excess of 180 million TCR-beta sequences derived from 15-18 subjects. TCRdb reanalysed the 5' RACE reads using MiXCR and keeps one entry per CDR3 protein. The sample carries tens of thousands of distinct CDR3 sequences, around an eighth recorded once. Documented time point: longitudinal time-point 2.

This sequence joins TRBV6-1 and TRBJ2-7; 9 positions agree with TRBD2. The material sequenced was PBMCs. The receptor comes from a woman in her 40s in good health. The CDR3 region is CASTHWASGAGEQYF. CDR3 nucleotides: TGTGCCAGCACTCACTGGGCTAGCGGGGCCGGGGAGCAGTACTTC.